This paragraph covers one T cell receptor beta chain sequence. This entry belongs to a study of blood T cell repertoires in COVID-19. This CDR3 is 13 amino acids long. Trimming took off 2 bases at V and 7 bases at J, with 12 bases between the two ends. CDR1 LGHDT and CDR2 YNNKEL come from the germline V gene (reference sequence). Using immunoSEQ multiplex PCR, the repertoire was profiled, and TCRdb retains in-frame clones only, with some absent. The top ten clones hold about 12% of a sample with 210,000 or so clones, almost 85% of them seen once. Sequences were obtained from peripheral blood. The chain couples TRBV3-1 (or the pseudogene TRBV3-2) to TRBJ2-7, with D perhaps TRBD2 (6 bases). The sequence derives from a middle-aged woman with acute or convalescent COVID-19. CDR3 residues: CASSQRLGGEQYF. The CDR3 DNA follows: TGTGCCAGCAGCCAAAGACTAGGTGGTGAGCAGTACTTC.